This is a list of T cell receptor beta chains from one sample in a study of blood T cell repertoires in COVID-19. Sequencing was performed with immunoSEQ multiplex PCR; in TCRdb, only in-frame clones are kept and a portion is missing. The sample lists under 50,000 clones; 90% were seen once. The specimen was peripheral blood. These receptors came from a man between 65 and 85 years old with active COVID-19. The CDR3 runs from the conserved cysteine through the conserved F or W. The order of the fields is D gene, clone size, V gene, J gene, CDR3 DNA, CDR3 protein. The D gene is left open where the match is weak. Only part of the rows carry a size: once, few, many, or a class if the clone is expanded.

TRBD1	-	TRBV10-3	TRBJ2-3	TGTGCCATCAGCAGGACAGGGGCACTGACCACAGATACGCAGTATTTT	CAISRTGALTTDTQYF
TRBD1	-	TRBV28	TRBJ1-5	TGTGCCAGCGGCCGGGACAGGGTCGATCAGCCCCAGCATTTT	CASGRDRVDQPQHF
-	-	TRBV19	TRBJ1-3	TGTGCCACCAGAACAGTGAACTCTGGAAACACCATATATTTT	CATRTVNSGNTIYF
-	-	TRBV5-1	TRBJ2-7	TGCGCCAGCAGCTTATTGACCTCCGGGACACCCTACGAGCAGTACTTC	CASSLLTSGTPYEQYF
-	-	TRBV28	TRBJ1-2	TGTGCCGGCCGGGAGGATAACGCGGGCCCCGGGGGCTACACCTTC	CAGREDNAGPGGYTF
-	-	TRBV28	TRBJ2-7	TGTGCCAGCAGTTTGTGGCGGTACCACGAGCAGTACTTC	CASSLWRYHEQYF
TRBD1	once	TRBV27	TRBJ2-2	TGTGCCAGCAGTAAGTCCGGGACAGGGGTCACCGGGGAGCTGTTTTTT	CASSKSGTGVTGELFF
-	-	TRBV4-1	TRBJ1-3	TGCGCCAGCAGCCAGGGTCCCACAGGGAGTGGAAACACCAGATATTTT	CASSQGPTGSGNTRYF
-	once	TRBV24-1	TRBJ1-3	TGTGCCACCAGTGATGGGGGGGCAGGACTTGGAAACACCATATATTTT	CATSDGGAGLGNTIYF
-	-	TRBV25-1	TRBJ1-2	TGTGCCAGCAGTGAAATTGCGGGGACGATTGGCTACACCTTC	CASSEIAGTIGYTF
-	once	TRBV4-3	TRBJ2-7	TGCGCCAGCAGCCAACTCTGGGACACCGAGCAGTACTTC	CASSQLWDTEQYF
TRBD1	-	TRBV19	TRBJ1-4	TGTGCCACCAAGACAGGGCTTAATGAAAAACTGTTTTTT	CATKTGLNEKLFF
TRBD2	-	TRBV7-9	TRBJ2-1	TGTGCCAGCAGCCCCCGACTAGCGGGGGCCATCAATGAGCAGTTCTTC	CASSPRLAGAINEQFF
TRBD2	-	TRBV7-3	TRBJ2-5	TGTGCCAGCAGGATTCCGCTGTGGGAGCGGATCAGCGGGAGGGCCCCAGAGACCCAGTACTTC	CASRIPLWERISGRAPETQYF
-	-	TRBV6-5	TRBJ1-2	TGTGCCAGCAGTTACATAAGGGCGGGCGGCTACACCTTC	CASSYIRAGGYTF
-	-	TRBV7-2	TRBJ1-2	TGTGCCAGCAGCACTAGTGCATCTCTTACGTCTTCCAACTTC	CASSTSASLTSSNF
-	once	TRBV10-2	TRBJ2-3	TGCGCCAGCAGTACCTCCCCAGGCACAGATACGCAGTATTTT	CASSTSPGTDTQYF
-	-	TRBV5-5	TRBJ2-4	TGTGCCAGCAGCTTGCTACTTCTGTCCAAAAACATTCAGTACTTC	CASSLLLLSKNIQYF
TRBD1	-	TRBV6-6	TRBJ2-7	TGTGCCAGCAGTCCGGGGACAGGGATAAACGGGCTTCTCTACGAGCAGTACTTC	CASSPGTGINGLLYEQYF
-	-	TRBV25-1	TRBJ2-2	TGTGCCAGCTCCCCTCCGACAGCGAACACCGGGGAGCTGTTTTTT	CASSPPTANTGELFF
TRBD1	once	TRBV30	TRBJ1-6	TGTGCCTGGAGTGCTGACAGGGGAGGCTCACCCCTCCACTTT	CAWSADRGGSPLHF
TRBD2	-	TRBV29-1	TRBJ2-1	TGCAGCGCCACGACTAGCGGGCTCGACAATGAGCAGTTCTTC	CSATTSGLDNEQFF
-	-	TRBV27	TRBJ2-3	TGTGCCAGCAGCCGACGGAGGAAAAGCACAGATACGCAGTATTTT	CASSRRRKSTDTQYF
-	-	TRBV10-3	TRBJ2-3	TGTGCCATCAAGAAACTAGCCGGCCCCTCCCAGGATACGCAGTATTTT	CAIKKLAGPSQDTQYF
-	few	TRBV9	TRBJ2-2	TGTGCCAGCAGCGTACATCCGGGGGACACCGGGGAGCTGTTTTTT	CASSVHPGDTGELFF
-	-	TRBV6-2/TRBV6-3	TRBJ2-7	TGTGCCAGCAGTTCAAGGGGGGGGTCCTACGAGCAGTACTTC	CASSSRGGSYEQYF
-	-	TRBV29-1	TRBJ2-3	TGCAGCGTTGGGGGCCTCAGGGGCATCCGAGGAGAGGCAGATACGCAGTATTTT	CSVGGLRGIRGEADTQYF